This TCR beta chain was sequenced during a study of regulatory T cells in long-lasting Graves disease. Library construction for TCR beta used iRepertoire HTBI primers and Arm-PCR of CDR3 regions. Each CDR3 protein gets one entry after TCRdb re-called the multiplex PCR reads with MiXCR. The sample includes about 400,000 distinct CDR3 sequences, over 12% seen only once; the top ten take about 8%. Germline assignment: CDR1 SGHVS and CDR2 FNYEAQ. CDR3 size: 14 residues. Deletions cut 2 bases from V and 5 bases from J, with 10 bases between. General study findings and limits: Newly diagnosed disease favored TRBV20-1 and TRBJ2-1 over persistent disease.

Documented time point: newly diagnosed GD, antithyroid drugs for less than 3 months. The TCR library was made from RNA extracted from PBMCs. As a group, patients came from one endocrinology department in Xi'an, China. This clonotype was detected many times. The antigen is unknown. The same data also contributed to another study, on T cells in Graves' hyperthyroidism and ophthalmopathy. Per that paper: Ophthalmopathy could be told apart from stable hyperthyroidism with a 13 V-J model.

This receptor was identified in a woman aged 40 to 55 with Graves disease. J is TRBJ2-1 and V is TRBV7-6, with D maybe TRBD2 (5 bases). The sample in question was peripheral blood mononuclear cells (PBMCs), obtained at new diagnosis, from a patient treated with antithyroid drugs. The CDR3 region has the DNA TGTGCCAGCAGCTTACCTAGCCTAAACAATGAGCAGTTCTTC. Its translation: CASSLPSLNNEQFF. The complete variable domain, with remaining parts taken from reference TRBV7-6 and TRBJ2-1, reads GAGVSQSPRYKVTKRGQDVALRCDPISGHVSLYWYRQALGQGPEFLTYFNYEAQQDKSGLPNDRFSAERPEGSISTLTIQRTEQRDSAMYRCASSLPSLNNEQFFGPGTRLTVL.